These 32 T cell receptor beta chains were all obtained from the same sample, sequenced in a study of early T cells in non-severe SARS-CoV-2 infection. Each CDR3 protein gets one entry after TCRdb re-called the 5' RACE reads with MiXCR. The sample yields about 64,000 distinct CDR3 sequences, roughly 18% seen once. The sequencing here drew on whole blood, taken at baseline. All receptors derive from an adult who was a healthcare worker with PCR-confirmed SARS-CoV-2 infection or an uninfected control (not recorded which).

This chain joins TRBV13 and TRBJ2-7, with D maybe TRBD2 (5 bases). Per germline, CDR1 PRHDT and CDR2 FYEKMQ (reference sequence). The V end lost 5 bases, the J end lost 4 bases, and 15 bases lay between the germline ends. The CDR3 loop spans 14 amino acids. CDR3 protein: CASSARLGAYEQYF. For the CDR3, the DNA is TGTGCCAGCAGCGCCCGCCTGGGAGCTTACGAGCAGTACTTC.

CDR3 protein: CASSSYRGQPQHF. The CDR3 DNA sequence: TGTGCCAGCAGCTCGTACAGGGGCCAGCCCCAGCATTTT. The V call is TRBV5-6, the J call TRBJ1-5, with TRBD1 matching 7 bases. The CDR3 length is 13 residues. J lost 7 bases, V lost 3 bases, and 4 bases had no gene match. Germline CDR1 is SGHDT and CDR2 is YYEEEE.

This clonotype has a handful of counts. The rearrangement links TRBV11-2 to TRBJ2-2; tentatively, D is TRBD1 (5 bases). Germline V gene lookup returns CDR1 SGHAT and CDR2 FQNNGV. V lost 3 bases and J 5 bases, leaving 10 bases between the germline ends. The CDR3 covers 14 residues. CDR3 residues: CASSFLGPTGELFF. As DNA, the CDR3 is TGTGCCAGCAGCTTTCTGGGGCCGACCGGGGAGCTGTTTTTT.

This clonotype has only a few counts. The V gene is TRBV6-6, the J gene TRBJ2-2, with D perhaps TRBD1 or TRBD2 (5 bases each). Between the trimmed V and J ends, which lost 7 bases and 8 bases, there was a span of 14 bases. The CDR3 length is 13 residues. Germline V CDR1 and CDR2: MNHNY, SVGAGI (reference sequence). The DNA for the CDR3 is TGTGCCAGCACCGGGACGTCTGTGGGGGAGCTGTTTTTT. Translated: CASTGTSVGELFF.

A few counts support this clonotype. The chain combines TRBV3-1 with TRBJ1-2, with D maybe TRBD1 (6 bases). V was clipped by 3 bases and J by 4 bases, with 12 bases between them. The CDR3 is made up of 14 amino acids. Germline values: CDR1 LGHDT, CDR2 YNNKEL (reference sequence). The CDR3 nucleotides are TGTGCCAGCAGCCATAACAGGGAGGGCTATGGCTACACCTTC. Translated, it gives CASSHNREGYGYTF.

This clonotype has a handful of counts. The chain recombines TRBV6-5 with TRBJ1-1; 7 bases fit TRBD1. CDR1 MNHEY and CDR2 SVGAGI come from the germline V gene. The CDR3 is 15 amino acids. The trim removed 2 bases at V and 1 base at J, leaving 4 bases unmatched. Here the CDR3 DNA reads TGTGCCAGCAGTTACGGACGGACAGGGAACACTGAAGCTTTCTTT. Translation: CASSYGRTGNTEAFF.

This clonotype has more than one count but fewer than ten. The chain is built from TRBV11-1 and TRBJ1-6; 8 bases fit TRBD1. With V trimmed by 5 bases and J by 4 bases, 1 base remained unmatched. The germline CDR1 and CDR2 sequences are SGHAT and FQDESV (reference sequence). The CDR3 loop spans 14 amino acids. The CDR3 protein is CASSRTGYNSPLHF. CDR3 coding DNA: TGTGCCAGCAGCCGGACAGGGTATAATTCACCCCTCCACTTT.

The gene calls are TRBV2 and TRBJ2-1, with 11 bases matching TRBD2. The CDR3 runs 15 residues. Germline V gene sequence: CDR1 SNHLY, CDR2 FYNNEI. Unmatched junction bases numbered 0, after V lost 0 bases and J lost 5 bases. The CDR3 loop is CASSEAGLADNEQFF. CDR3 nucleotides: TGTGCCAGCAGTGAAGCGGGACTAGCGGACAATGAGCAGTTCTTC.

This clonotype was seen more than once but under ten times. The chain combines TRBV2 with TRBJ2-4; TRBD1 is a possible D gene (6 bases). Looked up from germline, CDR1 is SNHLY and CDR2 is FYNNEI. The CDR3 totals 12 residues. V was pared by 5 bases and J by 6 bases, with 8 bases between. The CDR3 DNA sequence: TGTGCCAGCAGTATACAGGGAAACATTCAGTACTTC. It codes for CASSIQGNIQYF.

The V gene is TRBV12-3 or TRBV12-4, the J gene TRBJ2-5, with a tentative D call TRBD2 (5 bases). The CDR3 length is 15 residues. The V end was cut by 5 bases, the J end by 4 bases, with 17 bases between. Here the CDR3 reads CASSRNDMGRETQYF. The CDR3 bases are TGTGCCAGCAGTCGGAACGACATGGGGAGAGAGACCCAGTACTTC.

CDR3 coding DNA: TGCAGTGCTATCCCGGGACTAGCGGGATTTATCTCCTACAATGAGCAGTTCTTC. Protein product: CSAIPGLAGFISYNEQFF. J is TRBJ2-1 and V is TRBV20-1; 13 bases map to TRBD2. Germline V gene sequence: CDR1 DFQATT, CDR2 SNEGSKA (reference sequence). With V trimmed by 4 bases and J by 0 bases, 9 bases remained unmatched. This CDR3 spans 18 amino acids.

The genes are TRBV20-1 and TRBJ1-1; no clear D gene. The germline V gene encodes CDR1 DFQATT and CDR2 SNEGSKA (reference sequence). The CDR3 loop spans 16 amino acids. V was clipped by 0 bases and J by 6 bases, with 20 bases between them. The DNA of the CDR3 is TGCAGTGCTAGAGACAGTGAACGCCCTCAGGTCCCTGAAGCTTTCTTT. The encoded protein is CSARDSERPQVPEAFF.

The rearrangement uses TRBV3-1 and TRBJ2-6; D tentatively reads TRBD1 or TRBD2 (5 bases each). CDR1 LGHDT and CDR2 YNNKEL come from the germline V gene (reference sequence). The CDR3 is made up of 16 amino acids. Trimming cost V 2 bases and J 1 base, with 9 bases left between them. This CDR3 reads CASSQRGLSGANVLTF. In nucleotides, the CDR3 is TGTGCCAGCAGCCAACGGGGCTTATCTGGGGCCAACGTCCTGACTTTC.

The chain uses TRBV7-2 and TRBJ2-5; D possibly corresponds to TRBD1 (7 bases). Germline V gives CDR1 SGHTA, CDR2 FQGNSA. There are 15 residues in the CDR3. Trimming removed 0 bases at V and 5 bases at J, with 13 bases between. CDR3 bases: TGTGCCAGCAGCTTAGCCCAGACAGGGAGGGAGACCCAGTACTTC. Translated, it gives CASSLAQTGRETQYF.

This clonotype has just a few counts. The chain joins TRBV4-2 to TRBJ2-1; the match to TRBD2 covers 11 bases. Trimming at V came to 5 bases and at J to 10 bases, leaving 13 bases not matched to a gene. CDR1 is LGHNA, CDR2 YNFKEQ, per germline. This CDR3 is built from 16 residues. Here the CDR3 reads CASSEPGTSGGGEQFF. CDR3 sequence (DNA): TGTGCCAGCAGCGAACCCGGGACTAGCGGTGGTGGAGAGCAGTTCTTC.

The chain employs TRBV7-9 and TRBJ2-7, with D possibly matching TRBD2 (6 bases). Germline V gene lookup returns CDR1 SEHNR and CDR2 FQNEAQ (reference sequence). CDR3 size: 11 residues. Trimming shortened V by 5 bases and J by 9 bases, and 11 bases separated the two germline ends. The CDR3 bases are TGTGCCAGCAGCGGAGGGGATTCGCAGTACTTC. Translation gives CASSGGDSQYF.

The chain joins TRBV6-5 to TRBJ2-3, with D unclear. The CDR3 has 15 amino acids. V lost 3 bases, J lost 3 bases, and 13 bases lay in between. Germline V gene data show CDR1 as MNHEY and CDR2 as SVGAGI. Here the CDR3 DNA reads TGTGCCAGCAGTTATCGAGGAGTTGTAACAGATACGCAGTATTTT. Amino acid sequence: CASSYRGVVTDTQYF.

The V and J genes are TRBV9 and TRBJ2-3; 14 nucleotides align to TRBD2. CDR1 SGDLS and CDR2 YYNGEE come from the germline V gene. This CDR3 spans 18 amino acids. The J segment lost 0 bases and the V segment lost 2 bases, leaving 5 bases of the junction unmatched. The CDR3 sequence: CASSVGLAGGTSTDTQYF. DNA for the CDR3: TGTGCCAGCAGCGTCGGACTAGCGGGAGGAACTAGCACAGATACGCAGTATTTT.

V and J are TRBV5-4 and TRBJ2-3; no clear D. Germline values: CDR1 SGHNT, CDR2 YYREEE (reference sequence). The CDR3 sequence is 15 residues long. Trimming stripped 0 bases from V and 4 bases from J, with 12 bases between. The CDR3 coding sequence is TGTGCCAGCAGCTTGGGCCGGGTCACGCCAGATACGCAGTATTTT. Encoded protein: CASSLGRVTPDTQYF.

The chain joins TRBV5-1 to TRBJ2-5; D is unresolved. CDR3 length: 13 residues. Germline V lookup: CDR1 SGHRS, CDR2 YFSETQ. Trimming cost V 7 bases and J 1 base, with 11 bases left between them. The DNA of the CDR3 is TGCGCCAGCCAACTATACGGCCAAGAGACCCAGTACTTC. Residues: CASQLYGQETQYF.

The rearrangement joins TRBV29-1 to TRBJ2-1; D is unresolved. V was clipped by 7 bases and J by 3 bases, with 13 bases between them. The germline V gene encodes CDR1 SQVTM and CDR2 ANQGSEA. The CDR3 is 13 residues long. The CDR3 region has the DNA TGCAGCGGGAACCGCGGTGGCTACAATGAGCAGTTCTTC. Translated: CSGNRGGYNEQFF.

The CDR3 is CASSYVQGTGELFF. As DNA, the CDR3 is TGTGCCAGCAGTTACGTCCAGGGGACCGGGGAGCTGTTTTTT. The rearrangement uses TRBV6-5 and TRBJ2-2, with D tentatively TRBD1 (6 bases). The germline V gene encodes CDR1 MNHEY and CDR2 SVGAGI. This CDR3 region has 14 residues. Trimming cost V 2 bases and J 5 bases, with 9 bases left between them.

This clonotype was detected only a few times. This chain joins TRBV7-2 and TRBJ2-1, with 10 nucleotides matching TRBD1. V lost 3 bases, J lost 9 bases, and 8 bases stayed unmatched. CDR3 size: 15 residues. The germline CDR1 and CDR2 sequences are SGHTA and FQGNSA. In DNA, the CDR3 is TGTGCCAGCAGCTTGACAGGGGGCTGGTTTACTGAGCAGTTCTTC. This translates into CASSLTGGWFTEQFF. The whole variable domain, remainder taken from reference TRBV7-2 and TRBJ2-1, is GAGVSQSPSNKVTEKGKDVELRCDPISGHTALYWYRQSLGQGLEFLIYFQGNSAPDKSGLPSDRFSAERTGGSVSTLTIQRTQQEDSAVYLCASSLTGGWFTEQFFGPGTRLTVL.

The chain couples TRBV5-6 to TRBJ1-1; 10 bases are a match to TRBD1. The CDR3 covers 16 residues. The V gene end was trimmed by 4 bases and the J gene end by 5 bases; junction bases not matched to a gene: 11. The germline CDR1 and CDR2 sequences are SGHDT and YYEEEE. CDR3 DNA: TGTGCCAGCAGCCCCCGGGACAGGGGTTTTTGGACTGAAGCTTTCTTT. Residues: CASSPRDRGFWTEAFF.

This clonotype was counted a few times. The chain has TRBV20-1 and TRBJ2-3; D remains ambiguous. Germline V gene sequence: CDR1 DFQATT, CDR2 SNEGSKA (reference sequence). V lost 5 bases to trimming and J lost 1 base, with 10 bases between them. This CDR3 spans 13 amino acids. CDR3 bases: TGCAGTGCTGGCCCCGAAGGCACAGATACGCAGTATTTT. It codes for CSAGPEGTDTQYF.

This clonotype was seen only a few times. This chain links TRBV11-2 with TRBJ1-2, with 8 nucleotides matching TRBD1. The CDR3 covers 17 residues. The V and J ends lost 5 bases and 2 bases, in that order; junction bases with no gene match: 13. Germline V gene lookup returns CDR1 SGHAT and CDR2 FQNNGV. As DNA, the CDR3 is TGTGCCAGCAGCACACACCGAACCGGACAGGGCAACTATGGCTACACCTTC. This encodes CASSTHRTGQGNYGYTF. Variable domain in full (rest from reference TRBV11-2 and TRBJ1-2): EAGVAQSPRYKIIEKRQSVAFWCNPISGHATLYWYQQILGQGPKLLIQFQNNGVVDDSQLPKDRFSAERLKGVDSTLKIQPAKLEDSAVYLCASSTHRTGQGNYGYTFGSGTRLTVV.

This sequence joins TRBV5-1 and TRBJ1-1; D ambiguous. Trimming removed 4 bases at V and 11 bases at J, with 12 bases between. Germline CDR1 SGHRS, CDR2 YFSETQ. This CDR3 region has 11 residues. CDR3 residues: CASSLDGRAFF. The CDR3, as DNA: TGCGCCAGCAGCCTGGACGGGAGGGCTTTCTTT. Using reference TRBV5-1 and TRBJ1-1 for the parts outside the CDR3, the full variable domain is KAGVTQTPRYLIKTRGQQVTLSCSPISGHRSVSWYQQTPGQGLQFLFEYFSETQRNKGNFPGRFSGRQFSNSRSEMNVSTLELGDSALYLCASSLDGRAFFGQGTRLTVV.

This clonotype was recorded a few times. The chain recombines TRBV30 with TRBJ2-7; the match to TRBD2 covers 11 bases. Trimming took 2 bases from V and 2 from J; bases not matched to a gene: 2. CDR3 length equals 14 residues. Germline V gene data show CDR1 as GTSNPN and CDR2 as SVGIG (reference sequence). Here the CDR3 reads CAWSNSGGAYEQYF. In DNA form, the CDR3 reads TGTGCCTGGAGTAATAGCGGGGGGGCCTACGAGCAGTACTTC.

The V and J genes are TRBV28 and TRBJ2-5; perhaps TRBD1 as D (6 bases). Germline CDR1 is MDHEN and CDR2 is SYDVKM. CDR3 length: 17 amino acids. V was clipped by 5 bases and J by 1 base, with 20 bases between them. The CDR3, as DNA: TGTGCCAGCAGTCTCCTGACAGGACCACGGGGCCAAGAGACCCAGTACTTC. As protein: CASSLLTGPRGQETQYF.

The chain employs TRBV7-2 and TRBJ2-7; 9 nucleotides align to TRBD2. V dropped 3 bases and J dropped 6; count of bases not matched to a gene: 9. Germline assignment: CDR1 SGHTA and CDR2 FQGNSA. CDR3 length: 15 residues. The CDR3 loop is CASSFYPGLASEQYF. Written as DNA, the CDR3 is TGTGCCAGCAGCTTTTACCCGGGACTAGCTAGCGAGCAGTACTTC.

The CDR3 here is CASSQSLAGVSEQFF. The CDR3 nucleotides are TGTGCCAGCAGCCAAAGTCTAGCGGGAGTTAGTGAGCAGTTCTTC. The chain uses TRBV14 and TRBJ2-1; 10 nucleotides align to TRBD2. The germline CDR1 and CDR2 sequences are SGHDN and FVKESK. The CDR3 covers 15 residues. J gave up 9 bases and V 2 bases, and 7 bases lay outside the gene matches.

This clonotype has just a few counts. The chain couples TRBV7-2 to TRBJ2-4; D tentatively reads TRBD1 or TRBD2 (5 bases each). The V end lost 3 bases, the J end lost 8 bases, and 14 bases lay between the germline ends. This CDR3 contains 14 residues. Looked up from germline, CDR1 is SGHTA and CDR2 is FQGNSA. DNA for the CDR3: TGTGCCAGCAGCTTGGGGGACCCCTGGGACATTCAGTACTTC. Translating gives CASSLGDPWDIQYF.